Below, 9 T cell receptor beta chains from the same sample are listed, as sequenced in a study of blood T cell repertoires in COVID-19. The protocol was immunoSEQ multiplex PCR, while the TCRdb copy is restricted to in-frame clones and leaves out a portion. This table holds around 190,000 clones, 84% found once. Sequencing was performed on peripheral blood. All receptors come from a human donor in a cohort sampled during active COVID-19.

The chain has TRBV12-3 or TRBV12-4 and TRBJ2-7, with a possible D match to TRBD1 (5 bases). V was clipped by 7 bases and J by 3 bases, with 13 bases between them. This CDR3 is built from 13 residues. Written as DNA, the CDR3 is TGTGCCAGCACCCTAGGACAAAACTACGAGCAGTACTTC. Amino acid sequence: CASTLGQNYEQYF.

V gene TRBV12-3 or TRBV12-4 combines with J gene TRBJ2-7; unclear D gene. V lost 6 bases and J 5 bases, leaving 8 bases between the germline ends. This CDR3 spans 11 amino acids. The CDR3, as DNA: TGTGCCAGCAGCTCCGACAACGAGCAGTACTTC. It codes for CASSSDNEQYF.

The genes are TRBV27 and TRBJ2-3; 10 bases are shared with TRBD2. The CDR3 length is 17 residues. Per the germline V gene, CDR1 is MNHEY and CDR2 is SMNVEV (reference sequence). J was trimmed by 0 bases and V by 3 bases; bases with no gene match: 6. Here the CDR3 reads CASSFLKTSGSTDTQYF. The CDR3 DNA reads TGTGCCAGCAGTTTCCTCAAGACTAGCGGGAGCACAGATACGCAGTATTTT.

This CDR3 reads CSVVNSGETQYF. The CDR3 DNA sequence: TGCAGCGTTGTGAATAGCGGCGAGACGCAGTATTTT. The J gene is TRBJ2-3, the V gene TRBV29-1; D is perhaps TRBD2 (6 bases). Germline CDR1 is SQVTM and CDR2 is ANQGSEA. Trimming removed 4 bases at V and 9 bases at J, with 14 bases between. This CDR3 comprises 12 residues.

The CDR3 sequence is CASSSHLGGGGTDTQYF. The CDR3 DNA sequence: TGTGCCAGCAGTTCCCATCTTGGGGGGGGTGGCACAGATACGCAGTATTTT. The chain couples TRBV28 to TRBJ2-3; 7 bases align to TRBD2. Per the germline V gene, CDR1 is MDHEN and CDR2 is SYDVKM. After removal of 4 bases from V and 1 base from J, the junction contained 11 bases not matched to a gene. CDR3 size: 17 residues.

This clone has only one observation. Written as DNA, the CDR3 is TGTGCCAGCAGCCTCCCGGGAACCTCCTACAATGAGCAGTTCTTC. It translates to CASSLPGTSYNEQFF. The chain joins TRBV14 to TRBJ2-1; maybe TRBD2 (5 bases). Germline CDR1 is SGHDN and CDR2 is FVKESK. The CDR3 is 15 amino acids. V was shortened by 4 bases and J by 0 bases, with 10 bases between the two germline ends. Supplemented by reference TRBV14 and TRBJ2-1, the full variable domain reads EAGVTQFPSHSVIEKGQTVTLRCDPISGHDNLYWYRRVMGKEIKFLLHFVKESKQDESGMPNNRFLAERTGGTYSTLKVQPAELEDSGVYFCASSLPGTSYNEQFFGPGTRLTVL.

The chain combines TRBV28 with TRBJ2-7, with TRBD2 matching over 11 bases. This CDR3 is built from 14 residues. Per germline, CDR1 MDHEN and CDR2 SYDVKM. V trimming: 5 bases; J trimming: 6 bases; junction bases outside the gene matches: 6. CDR3 bases: TGTGCCAGCAGTCAGACTAGCGGGAAGGGCGAGCAGTACTTC. This encodes CASSQTSGKGEQYF.

V usage is TRBV21-1 and J usage is TRBJ1-4; the table's D call, TRBD1, has no DNA check behind it. TRBV21-1 is recorded as a pseudogene. The CDR3 is 20 residues long. CDR3 sequence (DNA): TGTGCCAGCAGCAAAGGCCCGGGACAGAGGTTTGCCGCAACTAATGAAAAACTGTTTTTT. Translating gives CASSKGPGQRFAATNEKLFF.

J is TRBJ2-3 and V is TRBV6-2 or TRBV6-3; the match to TRBD2 covers 7 bases. V dropped 0 bases and J dropped 6; count of bases not matched to a gene: 6. CDR3 length: 15 residues. CDR1 and CDR2 (germline): MNHEY, SVGEGT. The CDR3 is CASSYSAGDTDTQYF. CDR3 nucleotides: TGTGCCAGCAGTTACTCGGCGGGAGATACCGATACGCAGTATTTT.